This T cell receptor beta chain is drawn from a study of T cell responses to AZD1222 COVID-19 vaccine. This clone has a handful of counts. Its target is not known. Trimming removed 2 bases at V and 0 bases at J, with 11 bases between. Per germline, CDR1 LGHNA and CDR2 YSLEER. CDR3 length equals 17 residues. Overall study results and limits: Spike-wide coverage was observed for vaccine-associated CD4 TCRs, with dominant responses at 160-218 and 743-854. Sampling that yielded the repertoires occurred only after the peak T cell response. The donors showed a predominance of white British ancestry and of females, with possible underestimation of clonal diversity. Unmutated regions of variants are reportedly targeted by nearly half of spike-specific TCRs.

TCRdb keeps only in-frame clones here, not all; method: immunoSEQ multiplex PCR. The table includes some 200,000 clones, approximately 93% detected once. The chain is built from TRBV4-3 and TRBJ2-6; TRBD2 is a possible D gene (5 bases). The sample here was peripheral blood, taken 28 days after the second AZD1222 dose. The sequence was obtained from an adult who received the AZD1222 COVID-19 vaccine. As DNA, the CDR3 is TGCGCCAGCAGCCAAAGCGGTAGTGGCTCTGGGGCCAACGTCCTGACTTTC. Translating gives CASSQSGSGSGANVLTF.